This T cell receptor (beta chain) was documented in a study of blood T cell repertoires in COVID-19. The repertoire was sequenced with immunoSEQ multiplex PCR; TCRdb's copy has only in-frame clones and lacks some. The sample has about 280,000 clones; around 86% are singletons. Sequenced: peripheral blood. The receptor's source is a woman aged 25 to 39 with active or convalescent COVID-19.

This chain's CDR3 is CASSRTGYSPLHF. Here the CDR3 DNA reads TGTGCCAGCAGCCGTACAGGGTATTCACCCCTCCACTTT. V is TRBV7-9 and J is TRBJ1-6; D perhaps matches TRBD1 (6 bases). V was shortened by 5 bases and J by 8 bases, with 10 bases between the two germline ends. The CDR3 loop spans 13 amino acids. The germline V gene encodes CDR1 SEHNR and CDR2 FQNEAQ (reference sequence).